This T cell receptor (beta chain) was captured in a study of Graves' ophthalmopathy and Graves' hyperthyroidism. Study at large: At initial diagnosis, peripheral blood was obtained, and this preceded any treatment.

This clonotype has more than one count but fewer than ten. Its cognate antigen is unknown. V was pared by 4 bases and J by 2 bases, with 4 bases of the junction left unmatched. The germline V gene encodes CDR1 MNHEY and CDR2 SVGAGI. The CDR3 loop spans 14 amino acids. Amplifying from RNA transcripts, the study obtained TCR beta CDR3 regions. RT-PCR with HTBI primers came first, then second-round multiplex PCR. TCRdb processed the multiplex PCR reads anew with MiXCR; each CDR3 protein has one entry. Of roughly 230,000 distinct CDR3 sequences listed, roughly 21% are singletons. Findings and caveats of the study: Ophthalmopathy was separated from stable hyperthyroidism by a 13-signature model with approximately 90% sensitivity and around 84% specificity.

The origin of this receptor is a woman aged 45-65 years with Graves' ophthalmopathy. The specimen was peripheral blood. V usage is TRBV6-5 and J usage is TRBJ2-7; TRBD1 agrees at 8 bases. The CDR3 region is CASSSQGEAYEQYF. The CDR3 DNA reads TGTGCCAGCAGTTCACAGGGGGAGGCCTACGAGCAGTACTTC.